The source of this T cell receptor beta chain is a study of blood T cell repertoires in COVID-19. The wider study: The United States, Italy and Spain supplied acute and convalescent COVID-19 samples.

Using immunoSEQ multiplex PCR, the repertoire was profiled, and TCRdb retains in-frame clones only, with some absent. This sample has approximately 130,000 clones, with about four fifths found just once. The germline V gene encodes CDR1 LGHNA and CDR2 YSLEER. This CDR3 is 15 amino acids long. J gave up 3 bases and V 0 bases, and 3 bases lay outside the gene matches. Sequenced input: peripheral blood. The origin of this receptor is a man in his forties or fifties with active or convalescent COVID-19. V usage is TRBV4-3 and J usage is TRBJ1-2; TRBD1 matches 8 bases. CDR3 sequence reads: CASSQDRGRDYGYTF. The CDR3 DNA sequence: TGCGCCAGCAGCCAAGACAGGGGGCGCGACTATGGCTACACCTTC.